These 5 T cell receptor beta chains were all obtained from the same sample, sequenced in a study of early T cells in non-severe SARS-CoV-2 infection. TCRdb fed the 5' RACE reads into MiXCR, producing one record per CDR3 protein. Among about 98,000 distinct CDR3 sequences listed, approximately 10% were seen once. Source material: whole blood. These receptors were obtained from an adult who was a healthcare worker with PCR-confirmed SARS-CoV-2 infection or an uninfected control (not recorded which).

Turning to this clonotype: A read error is possible here, since a much larger clone lies one base away. The CDR3 ends on some other residue instead of the conserved phenylalanine or tryptophan, so this is likely a read error. The V gene is TRBV12-3 or TRBV12-4, the J gene TRBJ2-1; D is uncertain. This CDR3 is 13 amino acids long. V gave up 4 bases and J gave up 7 bases, with 11 bases separating them. The CDR3 nucleotides are TGTGCCAGCAGTTCCCCTCGTGTGAATGAGCAGTTCTCC. This sequence encodes CASSSPRVNEQFS.

This clonotype was seen ten or more times. This rearrangement joins TRBV29-1 to TRBJ2-7; TRBD1 matches 7 bases. V was pared by 7 bases and J by 2 bases, with 8 bases of the junction left unmatched. In germline, CDR1 is SQVTM, CDR2 ANQGSEA. The CDR3 has 13 amino acids. The CDR3 loop reads CSATRTGTYEQYF. The CDR3 coding sequence is TGCAGCGCCACCAGGACAGGTACCTACGAGCAGTACTTC.

The sample holds many counts of this clonotype. The V gene is TRBV19, the J gene TRBJ2-7; 9 bases fit TRBD2. Germline lookup yields CDR1 LNHDA and CDR2 SQIVND (reference sequence). With 4 bases clipped from V and 3 bases from J, the junction kept 7 bases outside the gene matches. CDR3 length equals 15 residues. The DNA for the CDR3 is TGTGCCAGTAGTACCCGTGGACTAGCGAACTACGAGCAGTACTTC. Residues: CASSTRGLANYEQYF. The full variable domain, completed using reference TRBV19 and TRBJ2-7, is DGGITQSPKYLFRKEGQNVTLSCEQNLNHDAMYWYRQDPGQGLRLIYYSQIVNDFQKGDIAEGYSVSREKKESFPLTVTSAQKNPTAFYLCASSTRGLANYEQYFGPGTRLTVT.

The sample holds many counts of this clonotype. This chain connects TRBV2 to TRBJ2-7; D could derive from TRBD1 or TRBD2 (5 bases each). Looked up from germline, CDR1 is SNHLY and CDR2 is FYNNEI. This CDR3 region has 13 residues. V was shortened by 5 bases and J by 2 bases, with 10 bases between the two germline ends. This CDR3 reads CASSRDGTYEQYF. The CDR3 DNA reads as TGTGCCAGCAGTAGGGACGGAACCTACGAGCAGTACTTC.

This clonotype appeared many times. The chain links TRBV12-3 or TRBV12-4 to TRBJ1-5; 8 bases are a match to TRBD1. This CDR3 contains 15 residues. With V trimmed by 5 bases and J by 4 bases, 7 bases remained unmatched. The CDR3 DNA follows: TGTGCCAGCAGTCTCTCGACAGGGGTAAATCAGCCCCAGCATTTT. Translating gives CASSLSTGVNQPQHF.